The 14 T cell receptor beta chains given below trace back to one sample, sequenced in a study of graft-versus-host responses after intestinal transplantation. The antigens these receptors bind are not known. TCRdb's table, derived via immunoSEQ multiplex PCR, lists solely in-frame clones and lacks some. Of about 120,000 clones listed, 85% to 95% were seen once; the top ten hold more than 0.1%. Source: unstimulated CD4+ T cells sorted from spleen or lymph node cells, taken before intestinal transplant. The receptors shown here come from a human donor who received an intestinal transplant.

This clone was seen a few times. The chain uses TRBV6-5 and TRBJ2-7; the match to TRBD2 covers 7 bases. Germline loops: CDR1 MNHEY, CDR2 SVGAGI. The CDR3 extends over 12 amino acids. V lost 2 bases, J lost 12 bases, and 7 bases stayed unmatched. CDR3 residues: CASSYISGIWYF. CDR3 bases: TGTGCCAGCAGTTACATCAGCGGGATTTGGTACTTC.

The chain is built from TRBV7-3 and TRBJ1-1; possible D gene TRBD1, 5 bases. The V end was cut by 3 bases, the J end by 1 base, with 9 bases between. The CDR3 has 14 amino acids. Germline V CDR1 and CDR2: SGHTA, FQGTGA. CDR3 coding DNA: TGTGCCAGCAGCTTGACAGCCACGAACACTGAAGCTTTCTTT. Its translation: CASSLTATNTEAFF.

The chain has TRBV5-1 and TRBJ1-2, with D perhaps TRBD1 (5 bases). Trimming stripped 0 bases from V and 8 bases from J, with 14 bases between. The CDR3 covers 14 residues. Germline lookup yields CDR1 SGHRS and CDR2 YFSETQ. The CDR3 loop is CASSLEGRDWGYTF. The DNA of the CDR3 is TGCGCCAGCAGCTTGGAGGGCAGGGACTGGGGCTACACCTTC. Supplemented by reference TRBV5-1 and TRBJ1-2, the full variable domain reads KAGVTQTPRYLIKTRGQQVTLSCSPISGHRSVSWYQQTPGQGLQFLFEYFSETQRNKGNFPGRFSGRQFSNSRSEMNVSTLELGDSALYLCASSLEGRDWGYTFGSGTRLTVV.

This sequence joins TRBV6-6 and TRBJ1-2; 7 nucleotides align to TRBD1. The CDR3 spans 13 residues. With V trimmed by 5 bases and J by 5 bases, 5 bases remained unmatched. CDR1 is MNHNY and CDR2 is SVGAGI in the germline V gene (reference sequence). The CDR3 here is CASSPDRAYGYTF. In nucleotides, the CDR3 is TGTGCCAGCAGTCCTGACAGGGCATATGGCTACACCTTC.

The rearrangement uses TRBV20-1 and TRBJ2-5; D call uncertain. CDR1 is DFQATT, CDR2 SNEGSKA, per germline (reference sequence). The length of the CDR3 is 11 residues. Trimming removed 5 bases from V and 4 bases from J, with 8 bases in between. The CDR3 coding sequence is TGCAGTGCTGGATCCTTAGAGACCCAGTACTTC. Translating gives CSAGSLETQYF.

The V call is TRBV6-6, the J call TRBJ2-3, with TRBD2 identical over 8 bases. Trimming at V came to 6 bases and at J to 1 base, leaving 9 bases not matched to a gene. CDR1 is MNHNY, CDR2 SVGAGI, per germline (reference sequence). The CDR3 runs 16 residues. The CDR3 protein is CASSSPTSARTDTQYF. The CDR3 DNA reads TGTGCCAGCAGCTCCCCGACTAGCGCCCGCACAGATACGCAGTATTTT.

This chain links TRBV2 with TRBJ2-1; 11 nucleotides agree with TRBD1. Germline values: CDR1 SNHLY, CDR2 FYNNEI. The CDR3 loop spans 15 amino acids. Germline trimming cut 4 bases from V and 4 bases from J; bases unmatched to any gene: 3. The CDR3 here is CASSGGQGVYNEQFF. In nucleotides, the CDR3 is TGTGCCAGCAGTGGGGGACAGGGGGTTTACAATGAGCAGTTCTTC.

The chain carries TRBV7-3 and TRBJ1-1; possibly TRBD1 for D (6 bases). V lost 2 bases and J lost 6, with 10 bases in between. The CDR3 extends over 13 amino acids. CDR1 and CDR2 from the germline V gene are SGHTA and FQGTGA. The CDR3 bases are TGTGCCAGCAGCTTATTCGGGGGCGCTGAAGCTTTCTTT. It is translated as CASSLFGGAEAFF.

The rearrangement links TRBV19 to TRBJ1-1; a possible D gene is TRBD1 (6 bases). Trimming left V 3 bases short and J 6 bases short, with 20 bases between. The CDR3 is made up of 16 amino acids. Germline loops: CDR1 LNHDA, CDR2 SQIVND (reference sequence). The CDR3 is CASSIGRGPPISEAFF. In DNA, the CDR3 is TGTGCCAGTAGTATCGGCAGGGGCCCTCCAATCTCTGAAGCTTTCTTT.

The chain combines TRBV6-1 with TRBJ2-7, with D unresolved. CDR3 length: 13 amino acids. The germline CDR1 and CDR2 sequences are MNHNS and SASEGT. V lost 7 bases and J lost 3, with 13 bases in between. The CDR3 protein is CASIDWTDYEQYF. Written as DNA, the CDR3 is TGTGCCAGCATCGATTGGACGGACTACGAGCAGTACTTC.

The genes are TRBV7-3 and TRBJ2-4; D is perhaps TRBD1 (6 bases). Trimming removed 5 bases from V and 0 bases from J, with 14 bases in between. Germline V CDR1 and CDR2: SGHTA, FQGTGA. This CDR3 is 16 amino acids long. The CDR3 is CASSPQGTLAKNIQYF. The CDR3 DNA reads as TGTGCCAGCAGCCCTCAGGGGACCCTAGCCAAAAACATTCAGTACTTC.

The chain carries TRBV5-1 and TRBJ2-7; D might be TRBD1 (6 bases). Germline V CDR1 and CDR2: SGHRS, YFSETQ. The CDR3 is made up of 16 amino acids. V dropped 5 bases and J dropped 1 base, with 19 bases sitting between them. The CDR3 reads CASRRGGPGYSYEQYF. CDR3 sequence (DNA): TGCGCCAGCAGGAGAGGGGGACCAGGCTATTCCTACGAGCAGTACTTC.

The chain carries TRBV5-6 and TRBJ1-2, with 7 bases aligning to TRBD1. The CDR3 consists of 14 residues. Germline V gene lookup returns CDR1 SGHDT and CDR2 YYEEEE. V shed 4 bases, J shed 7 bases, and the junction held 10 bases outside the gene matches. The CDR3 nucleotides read TGTGCCAGCAGCGCAAGGGGGCGCGCGGGTGGCTACACCTTC. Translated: CASSARGRAGGYTF.

For the CDR3, the DNA is TGTGCCAGCAGCTTACCAGGGGCCAAGGGCCCCCAGTACTTC. Encoded protein: CASSLPGAKGPQYF. The chain couples TRBV7-9 to TRBJ2-5, with a weak D call TRBD1 (6 bases). The V end lost 2 bases, the J end lost 9 bases, and 16 bases lay between the germline ends. Germline V gene sequence: CDR1 SEHNR, CDR2 FQNEAQ (reference sequence). The CDR3 length is 14 residues.